Presented here are 29 T cell receptor beta chains from one specimen sequenced in a study of cytomegalovirus exposure and HLA in healthy donors. PCR used 60 Vbeta primers and 13 Jbeta primers. Produced via immunoSEQ multiplex PCR; TCRdb's table is partial and in-frame only. Here the sample spans around 79,000 clones, 73% being singletons. The material sequenced was PBMCs. The source of these receptors is a woman between 35 and 50 years old in good health and CMV-seropositive.

This chain joins TRBV4-1 and TRBJ2-1; 7 bases map to TRBD1. The CDR3 contains 13 residues. V shed 7 bases and J 8 bases; nucleotides not matched to a gene: 8. Germline CDR1 MGHRA, CDR2 YSYEKL. The CDR3 region is CASTSTGLDEQFF. The CDR3 nucleotides are TGCGCCAGCACCTCGACAGGGCTCGATGAGCAGTTCTTC.

This clone was found a few times. Given the absence of the conserved phenylalanine or tryptophan at the CDR3 end, a read error is likely. No DNA is shown, since the ends of the CDR3 on it are uncertain; the CDR3 is the one TCRdb lists. The rearrangement joins TRBV29-1 to TRBJ1-1; TRBD1 reflects the table's D call only, with no check against the DNA. The germline gives CDR1 SQVTM, CDR2 ANQGSEA. The CDR3 length is 15 residues, termini included. CDR3 sequence: CSVESIQAINTEALV.

This clone was counted only a few times. The chain carries TRBV28 and TRBJ2-5; 11 bases are shared with TRBD2. Trimming took 4 bases from V and 1 from J; bases not matched to a gene: 2. The germline gives CDR1 MDHEN, CDR2 SYDVKM. CDR3 length: 15 residues. The CDR3 is CASSSSGGIQETQYF. In DNA form, the CDR3 reads TGTGCCAGCAGTTCTAGCGGGGGGATCCAAGAGACCCAGTACTTC.

The DNA for the CDR3 is TGTGCCAGCAGCTTAAAGCGGGACAGGGGAATAATCACTGGAAACACCATATATTTT. Its translation is CASSLKRDRGIITGNTIYF. V usage is TRBV11-2 and J usage is TRBJ1-3, with 10 nucleotides matching TRBD1. V lost 2 bases to trimming and J lost 2 bases; unmatched junction nucleotides: 12. Germline loops: CDR1 SGHAT, CDR2 FQNNGV. This CDR3 contains 19 residues.

This clone was recorded a few times. The J gene is TRBJ1-4, the V gene TRBV11-2, with 8 bases matching TRBD1. CDR1 and CDR2 from the germline V gene are SGHAT and FQNNGV. The ends lost 3 bases at V and 7 bases at J; junction bases unmatched: 7. The CDR3 runs to 15 residues. CDR3 region: CASSFTDRAGEKLFF. In nucleotides, the CDR3 is TGTGCCAGCAGCTTCACGGACAGGGCGGGTGAAAAACTGTTTTTT.

V is TRBV2 and J is TRBJ2-2, with D maybe TRBD2 (5 bases). CDR3 size: 12 residues. Deletions cut 10 bases from V and 2 bases from J, with 8 bases between. Germline CDR1 and CDR2: SNHLY and FYNNEI. The CDR3 DNA is TGTGCCACCCGGACTAACACCGGGGAGCTGTTTTTT. This encodes CATRTNTGELFF.

There are a few counts of this clone. The CDR3 DNA reads as TGTGCCAGCAGCATACAGGTCTTTCAGCCCCAGCATTTT. Its translation: CASSIQVFQPQHF. The V gene is TRBV7-2, the J gene TRBJ1-5; weak D call: TRBD1 (5 bases). Per the germline V gene, CDR1 is SGHTA and CDR2 is FQGNSA. This CDR3 is 13 amino acids long. The V and J ends lost 5 bases and 6 bases respectively, with 11 bases between them.

The table lists this clone with a count of one. This chain links TRBV9 with TRBJ2-1, with TRBD2 matching over 9 bases. The germline gives CDR1 SGDLS, CDR2 YYNGEE. The CDR3 runs 16 residues. J was trimmed by 4 bases and V by 4 bases; bases with no gene match: 9. This chain's CDR3 is CASSPYSAGGYNEQFF. The CDR3 DNA reads as TGTGCCAGCAGCCCTTATTCAGCGGGAGGTTACAATGAGCAGTTCTTC.

V gene TRBV6-1 combines with J gene TRBJ2-4; maybe TRBD1 (6 bases). V was trimmed by 10 bases and J by 9 bases, leaving 13 bases between them. Germline V gene lookup returns CDR1 MNHNS and CDR2 SASEGT. The CDR3 is 11 amino acids. For the CDR3, the DNA is TGTGCCATCACACAGGGTTTCATTCAGTACTTC. Translated, it gives CAITQGFIQYF.

This clone was detected only once. The V call is TRBV6-1, the J call TRBJ2-3; 9 bases match TRBD1. The length of the CDR3 is 14 residues. Per the germline V gene, CDR1 is MNHNS and CDR2 is SASEGT. V gave up 2 bases and J gave up 6 bases; unmatched junction bases: 3. Here the CDR3 DNA reads TGTGCCAGCAGTGAACGGGACAGGGCGGATACGCAGTATTTT. Encoded protein: CASSERDRADTQYF.

The chain employs TRBV7-8 and TRBJ1-1, with TRBD1 as a possible D gene (5 bases). Per the germline V gene, CDR1 is SGHVS and CDR2 is FQNEAQ. The length of the CDR3 is 13 residues. V was trimmed by 1 base and J by 7 bases, leaving 10 bases between them. In DNA, the CDR3 is TGTGCCAGCAGCTTAGAAGACAGAATTGAAGCTTTCTTT. It translates to CASSLEDRIEAFF. Combining the CDR3 with reference TRBV7-8 and TRBJ1-1 gives the whole variable domain GAGVSQSPRYKVAKRGQDVALRCDPISGHVSLFWYQQALGQGPEFLTYFQNEAQLDKSGLPSDRFFAERPEGSVSTLKIQRTQQEDSAVYLCASSLEDRIEAFFGQGTRLTVV.

The rearrangement uses TRBV2 and TRBJ1-1, with D unresolved. The CDR3 contains 12 residues. Looked up from germline, CDR1 is SNHLY and CDR2 is FYNNEI. V dropped 6 bases and J dropped 2 bases, with 7 bases sitting between them. CDR3 protein: CASRAPNTEAFF. The CDR3 DNA follows: TGTGCCAGCAGGGCCCCTAACACTGAAGCTTTCTTT.

The table lists this clone with a few counts. This chain uses TRBV19 with TRBJ1-2, with D tentatively TRBD1 (5 bases). The V gene's germline CDR1 is LNHDA and CDR2 SQIVND (reference sequence). There are 13 residues in the CDR3. Trimming stripped 6 bases from V and 3 bases from J, with 11 bases between. This chain's CDR3 is CASSLTDDYGYTF. CDR3 coding DNA: TGTGCCAGTAGCTTGACAGACGACTATGGCTACACCTTC.

This chain joins TRBV5-4 and TRBJ2-1, with D uncertain. Per germline, CDR1 SGHNT and CDR2 YYREEE (reference sequence). V lost 2 bases and J 0 bases, leaving 12 bases between the germline ends. This CDR3 region has 16 residues. CDR3 loop: CASSFFDSSSYNEQFF. CDR3 DNA sequence: TGTGCCAGCAGCTTCTTTGACTCAAGCTCCTACAATGAGCAGTTCTTC.

The genes are TRBV7-2 and TRBJ2-7; D ambiguous. Trimming removed 5 bases from V and 1 base from J, with 9 bases in between. The germline V gene encodes CDR1 SGHTA and CDR2 FQGNSA. The CDR3 extends over 13 amino acids. The DNA for the CDR3 is TGTGCCAGCAGCCCCCCCGGGTCCTACGAGCAGTACTTC. It encodes CASSPPGSYEQYF.

The chain uses TRBV7-2 and TRBJ2-2; D uncertain. CDR1 and CDR2 (germline): SGHTA, FQGNSA. This CDR3 has 15 residues. The V end was cut by 1 base, the J end by 2 bases, with 8 bases between. The CDR3 reads CASSLGRLNTGELFF. The CDR3, as DNA: TGTGCCAGCAGCTTAGGGAGATTAAACACCGGGGAGCTGTTTTTT.

The J gene is TRBJ1-5, the V gene TRBV6-5; D call uncertain. Germline V gene sequence: CDR1 MNHEY, CDR2 SVGAGI. Trimming took 0 bases from V and 15 from J, leaving 15 bases between them. This CDR3 has 13 amino acids. The CDR3: CASSYSGAHGMHF. In nucleotides, the CDR3 is TGTGCCAGCAGTTACTCGGGCGCACATGGCATGCATTTT.

This clone was detected a few times. V and J are TRBV5-4 and TRBJ2-7, with a weak D call TRBD2 (5 bases). V dropped 4 bases and J dropped 0 bases, with 8 bases sitting between them. The CDR3 totals 13 residues. Germline V gives CDR1 SGHNT, CDR2 YYREEE (reference sequence). The CDR3 protein is CASSPRASYEQYF. In DNA form, the CDR3 reads TGTGCCAGCAGCCCGAGGGCCTCCTACGAGCAGTACTTC. Full variable domain (missing parts from reference TRBV5-4 and TRBJ2-7): ETGVTQSPTHLIKTRGQQVTLRCSSQSGHNTVSWYQQALGQGPQFIFQYYREEENGRGNFPPRFSGLQFPNYSSELNVNALELDDSALYLCASSPRASYEQYFGPGTRLTVT.

V and J are TRBV27 and TRBJ1-5; 11 bases align to TRBD1. The germline V gene encodes CDR1 MNHEY and CDR2 SMNVEV (reference sequence). This CDR3 spans 15 amino acids. V lost 4 bases, J lost 7 bases, and 6 bases stayed unmatched. The CDR3 DNA is TGTGCCAGCAGTTCCCGGGGACAGGGGGGGCAGCCCCAGCATTTT. It specifies CASSSRGQGGQPQHF.

CDR3 sequence: CASSDRGDTEAFF. DNA of the CDR3: TGTGCCAGCAGTGACAGGGGGGACACTGAAGCTTTCTTT. The chain recombines TRBV6-6 with TRBJ1-1; 9 positions agree with TRBD1. V lost 5 bases, J lost 3 bases, and 1 base stayed unmatched. This CDR3 contains 13 residues. Germline-derived CDR1 and CDR2 are MNHNY and SVGAGI (reference sequence).

This chain joins TRBV11-3 and TRBJ2-1, with D tentatively TRBD2 (6 bases). The V end lost 0 bases, the J end lost 9 bases, and 9 bases lay between the germline ends. Germline values: CDR1 SGHNT, CDR2 YENEEA. The CDR3 has 13 residues. CDR3 coding DNA: TGTGCCAGCAGCTTAGATCAAGCGGGTGAGCAGTTCTTC. It is translated as CASSLDQAGEQFF.

The chain recombines TRBV5-1 with TRBJ2-5; the D gene is possibly TRBD2 (6 bases). From germline, CDR1 is SGHRS and CDR2 YFSETQ. Trimming shortened V by 6 bases and J by 5 bases, and 20 bases separated the two germline ends. This CDR3 has 15 amino acids. This CDR3 is CASTYFGTQDETQYF. The CDR3 DNA follows: TGCGCCAGCACCTACTTCGGGACTCAAGACGAGACCCAGTACTTC.

This chain links TRBV6-4 with TRBJ2-5; 7 bases match TRBD2. This CDR3 region has 13 residues. Germline CDR1 MRHNA, CDR2 SNTAGT. V lost 0 bases to trimming and J lost 5 bases; unmatched junction nucleotides: 0. The CDR3 sequence: CASSDSAGETQYF. CDR3 DNA sequence: TGTGCCAGCAGTGACTCAGCGGGGGAGACCCAGTACTTC.

This clone was seen just once. The chain combines TRBV5-4 with TRBJ1-6; D may be TRBD1 (5 bases). V dropped 1 base and J dropped 6 bases, with 8 bases sitting between them. Germline assignment: CDR1 SGHNT and CDR2 YYREEE (reference sequence). The CDR3 totals 14 residues. DNA for the CDR3: TGTGCCAGCAGCTTGCAGGGATCTAATTCACCCCTCCACTTT. This codes for CASSLQGSNSPLHF.

V is TRBV7-9 and J is TRBJ2-7; TRBD1 matches 7 bases. The J segment lost 4 bases and the V segment lost 4 bases, leaving 16 bases of the junction unmatched. The CDR3 runs to 17 residues. Germline loops: CDR1 SEHNR, CDR2 FQNEAQ (reference sequence). The CDR3 spells CASSSPAGTEILYEQYF. Written as DNA, the CDR3 is TGTGCCAGCAGCTCCCCAGCCGGGACAGAAATTCTGTACGAGCAGTACTTC.

The chain links TRBV2 to TRBJ1-5; TRBD1 matches at 11 bases. V was pared by 5 bases and J by 6 bases, with 6 bases of the junction left unmatched. This CDR3 has 15 residues. Germline V gene data show CDR1 as SNHLY and CDR2 as FYNNEI. CDR3 residues: CASSWDRGFGQPQHF. CDR3 sequence (DNA): TGTGCCAGCAGTTGGGACAGGGGGTTTGGTCAGCCCCAGCATTTT.

The V and J genes are TRBV7-9 and TRBJ2-5; 8 bases agree with TRBD2. The CDR3 runs 15 residues. CDR1 and CDR2 (germline): SEHNR, FQNEAQ (reference sequence). With 5 bases clipped from V and 2 bases from J, the junction kept 7 bases outside the gene matches. DNA of the CDR3: TGTGCCAGCAGCCCCCGGGGGGGGCAGCAAGAGACCCAGTACTTC. It translates to CASSPRGGQQETQYF.

The V gene is TRBV6-1, the J gene TRBJ2-7; D is unresolved. V lost 2 bases and J lost 6, with 8 bases in between. The length of the CDR3 is 12 residues. Germline assignment: CDR1 MNHNS and CDR2 SASEGT. The CDR3 DNA follows: TGTGCCAGCAGTGAATCCGGGTTCGAGCAGTACTTC. Translating it yields CASSESGFEQYF.

J is TRBJ2-5 and V is TRBV6-5, with a weak D call TRBD2 (5 bases). Germline lookup yields CDR1 MNHEY and CDR2 SVGAGI. This CDR3 is built from 15 residues. V shed 0 bases and J shed 3 bases, with 11 bases lying between them. The CDR3 protein is CASSYSSGFEETQYF. In nucleotides, the CDR3 is TGTGCCAGCAGTTACTCGAGCGGTTTTGAAGAGACCCAGTACTTC.